This T cell receptor (beta chain) comes out of a study of human T cells and chemical hapten exposure. V lost 0 bases and J 2 bases, leaving 8 bases between the germline ends. This CDR3 comprises 15 residues. CDR1 and CDR2 (germline): SGHRS, YFSETQ. This clonotype was recorded at least ten times. Time point given: patch test 2, 6 weeks after DPC sensitization. The treatment denotes: therapeutic diphenylcyclopropenone sensitization with weekly scalp DPC. TCRdb processed the RACE reads anew with MiXCR; each CDR3 protein has one entry. Among 35,000 to 45,000 distinct CDR3 sequences listed, 8% to 9% were seen once.

The sequence was obtained from a woman aged 35 to 49 with alopecia areata. Some clones in this sample may be carry-over from other donors' samples. The V gene is TRBV5-1, the J gene TRBJ2-2; D not resolved. This specimen was whole blood, taken in connection with sensitization to the hapten diphenylcyclopropenone (DPC). CDR3 amino acids: CASSLGHRNTGELFF. The CDR3 DNA sequence: TGCGCCAGCAGCTTGGGACACCGCAACACCGGGGAGCTGTTTTTT.